This paragraph reports one T cell receptor (beta chain). This clonotype was detected ten times or more. The clone's antigen remains unknown. Base qualities are not provided; no much larger clone lies one nucleotide away. Ophthalmopathy patients had moderately to severely active disease, with a Clinical Activity Score of 3 or more, a NOSPECS grade of 4 or more, and a disease duration of less than 3 months. The study excluded patients with uncontrolled infections, other autoimmune diseases, pregnancy or lactation. Diagnoses were based on clinical symptoms, serum thyroxine and TRAb, thyroid ultrasound and orbital computed tomography. Ficoll-Paque density gradient centrifugation was used to isolate PBMCs from 8.5 to 10 ml of fresh peripheral blood. Trizol reagent was used to extract total RNA, and RNA quality was then checked on an Agilent 2100 Bioanalyzer. The source of the sample is a study of T cells in Graves' hyperthyroidism and ophthalmopathy (dated by TCRdb to between 2018 and 2021). Notes on the research overall: Peripheral blood samples were taken at the time of initial diagnosis, prior to any treatment. Whether ophthalmopathy could be predicted prospectively was tested in an independent validation cohort made up of fewer than 20 hyperthyroidism patients plus 17 patients who later progressed to ophthalmopathy. TCR V-J signatures able to tell the groups apart were searched for in a discovery cohort of approximately 95 patients, of whom about 40 had Graves' ophthalmopathy and 55 to 60 had stable Graves' hyperthyroidism. The roughly 100 discovery patients were randomly split 7:3 into training and test sets. After blood sampling, hyperthyroidism patients were treated with methimazole at a starting dose of 30 mg daily, and ophthalmopathy patients were treated with high-dose intravenous methylprednisolone. According to the paper, TCR Vbeta CDR3 sequencing was carried out on roughly 130 peripheral blood samples, which came from under 50 ophthalmopathy, approximately 78 hyperthyroidism and roughly 17 progressor patients. Thyroid tissue and blood T-cell repertoires from six Graves' hyperthyroidism patients were also compared in the study.

What the study reported, not specific to this receptor: In cross-validation, a model built on a 13 V-J signature told ophthalmopathy apart from stable hyperthyroidism with over 85% sensitivity and roughly 81% specificity, and in testing the same model reached 80%/75%. Most expanded thyroid clonotypes (frequency above 0.001) were also detected in blood, suggesting blood repertoires may reflect thyroid immune responses. In validation, progression to ophthalmopathy was predicted by the model with 70% to 71% sensitivity and under 85% specificity, a median of approximately 7.1 months before onset. Sample size was not statistically predetermined, and investigators were not blinded to group allocation.

The TCR beta CDR3 regions were amplified from RNA transcripts. The TCR CDR3 was subjected to a first round of RT-PCR using the HTBI primer set and the Qiagen OneStep RT-PCR kit. The libraries were constructed in a second round of multiplex PCR and then size-selected and purified. Sequencing of the libraries was done on an Illumina HiSeq2000 using paired-end 100 bp reads. Per the source publication's procedure: Raw data were processed with SOAPnuke, discarding reads with adapters, uncalled bases, mean Phred below 15, or no exact constant-primer or identifier match. COPE v1.2.5 was used to merge the high-quality paired reads, and each unique nucleotide sequence was defined as a clonotype. MiTCR v1.1 was used to align clonotypes to the IMGT TRBV, TRBD and TRBJ reference segments. Analysis was restricted to V-J combinations with a frequency above 0.0001, which covered about 99% of repertoires. The TCS score was defined as F50 (clonal expansion) divided by E x V (chaos), with BLOSUM62-based TCRdist calculated between CDR3 peptides within each V-J. Welch's t-statistics and random forest reduced approximately 520 V-J features to fewer than 15, which were used in a naive Bayes classifier (R e1071). The Morisita-Horn index was used to measure how similar the thyroid and blood repertoires were. TCRdb's own reprocessing of the public reads used fastp at Q25 and MiXCR and kept productive beta chains. Every distinct CDR3 protein forms one entry, paired with its most common genes and DNA. TCRdb, not the authors, supplied the V and J calls. The sample has approximately 610,000 distinct CDR3 sequences on record, under 15% of them singletons. Of the sample, over 3.5% falls within the top ten clones.

The CDR3 contains 17 residues, cysteine and phenylalanine counted. The kept DNA is CDR3 alone, 51 bases in frame from the first base. Via the germline V gene (reference sequence), CDR1 is LNHNV and CDR2 YYDKDF. After removal of 0 bases from V and 3 bases from J, the junction retains 10 bases not matched to a gene. Input material: blood. The TCR was taken from a middle-aged woman with Graves' ophthalmopathy. This chain is built from TRBV15 and TRBJ2-7, with 8 middle bases fitting TRBD2. For the CDR3, the sequence is CATSRDGASGLLYEQYF. The nucleotide sequence reads TGTGCCACCAGCAGAGATGGAGCTAGCGGGCTCCTCTACGAGCAGTACTTC.